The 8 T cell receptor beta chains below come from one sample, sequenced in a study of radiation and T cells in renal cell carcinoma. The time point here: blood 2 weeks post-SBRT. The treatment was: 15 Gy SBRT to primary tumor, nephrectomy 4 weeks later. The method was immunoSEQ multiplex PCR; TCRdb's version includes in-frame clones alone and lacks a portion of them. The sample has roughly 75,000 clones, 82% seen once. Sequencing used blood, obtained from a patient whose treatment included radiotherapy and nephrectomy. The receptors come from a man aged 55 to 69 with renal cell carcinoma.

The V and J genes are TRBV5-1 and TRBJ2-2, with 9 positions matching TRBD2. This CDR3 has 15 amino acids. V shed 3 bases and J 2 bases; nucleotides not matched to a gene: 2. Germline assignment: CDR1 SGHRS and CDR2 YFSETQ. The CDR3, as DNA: TGCGCCAGCAGCTATAGCGGGAGTAACACCGGGGAGCTGTTTTTT. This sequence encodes CASSYSGSNTGELFF.

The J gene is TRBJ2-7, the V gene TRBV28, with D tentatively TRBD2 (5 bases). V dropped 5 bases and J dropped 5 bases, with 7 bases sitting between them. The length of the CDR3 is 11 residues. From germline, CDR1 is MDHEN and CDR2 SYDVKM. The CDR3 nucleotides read TGTGCCAGCAGTCCCGGGAACGAGCAGTACTTC. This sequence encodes CASSPGNEQYF.

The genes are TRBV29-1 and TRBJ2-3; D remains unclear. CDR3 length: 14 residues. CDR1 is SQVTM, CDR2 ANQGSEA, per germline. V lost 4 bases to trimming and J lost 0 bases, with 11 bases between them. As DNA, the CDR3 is TGCAGCGTTGGGGCAGCAACTAGCACAGATACGCAGTATTTT. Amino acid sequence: CSVGAATSTDTQYF.

DNA of the CDR3: TGTGCCTGGAGTAGTCTAGCGGGCTTATACGAGCAGTACTTC. This sequence encodes CAWSSLAGLYEQYF. The chain joins TRBV30 to TRBJ2-7; TRBD2 matches at 8 bases. V trimming: 2 bases; J trimming: 4 bases; junction bases outside the gene matches: 7. There are 14 residues in the CDR3. The germline gives CDR1 GTSNPN, CDR2 SVGIG (reference sequence).

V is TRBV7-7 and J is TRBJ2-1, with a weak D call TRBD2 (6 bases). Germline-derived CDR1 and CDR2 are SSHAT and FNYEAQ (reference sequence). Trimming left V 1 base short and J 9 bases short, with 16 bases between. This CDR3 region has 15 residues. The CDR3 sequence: CASSLGPLTSGEQFF. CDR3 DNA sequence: TGTGCCAGCAGCTTAGGTCCCTTGACTAGTGGTGAGCAGTTCTTC.

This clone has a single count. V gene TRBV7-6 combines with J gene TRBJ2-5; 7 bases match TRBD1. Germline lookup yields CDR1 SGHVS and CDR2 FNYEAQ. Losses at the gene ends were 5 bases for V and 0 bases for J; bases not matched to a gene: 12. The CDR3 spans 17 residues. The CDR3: CASSDIKGQTYQETQYF. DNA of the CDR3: TGTGCCAGCAGCGATATCAAGGGACAGACGTACCAAGAGACCCAGTACTTC.

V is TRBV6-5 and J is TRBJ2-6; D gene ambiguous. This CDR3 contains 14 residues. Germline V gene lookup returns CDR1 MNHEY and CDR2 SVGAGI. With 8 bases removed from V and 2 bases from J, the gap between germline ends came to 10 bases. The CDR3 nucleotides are TGTGCCAGCGGTAAAAGTGCTGGGGCCAACGTCCTGACTTTC. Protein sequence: CASGKSAGANVLTF.

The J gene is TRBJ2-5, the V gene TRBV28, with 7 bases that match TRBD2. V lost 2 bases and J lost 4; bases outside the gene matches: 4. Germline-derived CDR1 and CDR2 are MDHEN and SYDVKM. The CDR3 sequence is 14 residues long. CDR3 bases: TGTGCCAGCAGTTTAGGCGGGAGCGCAGAGACCCAGTACTTC. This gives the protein CASSLGGSAETQYF.